This T cell receptor beta chain originates from a study of blood T cell repertoires in COVID-19. Living in about two dozen US areas, the participants were between roughly 18 and 89 years of age. In the authors' methods: Amplified reference gene primers provided the basis for estimating nucleated cell counts. Assay: immunoSEQ multiplex PCR; the TCRdb copy retains only in-frame clones and omits some. From that table come the V and J calls and clone size; the DNA was used to work out D and trimming. The sample has approximately 300,000 clones; under 90% are singletons. This CDR3 is built from 14 residues. The V segment lost 3 bases and the J segment 7 bases; nucleotides outside the gene matches: 7. Germline lookup yields CDR1 DFQATT and CDR2 SNEGSKA (reference sequence).

The chain recombines TRBV20-1 with TRBJ2-1; 9 bases align to TRBD2. This receptor was obtained from a man aged 25 to 40 who had recovered from COVID-19. Input material: PBMCs or T cells enriched from blood (not recorded which). The DNA of the CDR3 is TGCAGTGCTAGTATAGCGGGAGTCAGGAATGAGCAGTTCTTC. Its protein product is CSASIAGVRNEQFF.